Shown below are 8 T cell receptor beta chains from a single sample sequenced in a study of blood T cell repertoires in COVID-19. TCRdb's copy holds only in-frame clones and misses some; the assay was immunoSEQ multiplex PCR. The data hold 280,000 or so clones, with around 85% observed a single time. Sequenced: PBMCs or T cells enriched from blood (not recorded which). Every receptor here comes from a woman in her fifties or sixties who had recovered from COVID-19.

V and J are TRBV29-1 and TRBJ2-7, with 7 bases aligning to TRBD1. Germline assignment: CDR1 SQVTM and CDR2 ANQGSEA. CDR3 size: 13 residues. V lost 6 bases to trimming and J lost 0 bases; unmatched junction nucleotides: 5. The CDR3 sequence is CSVLGQSSYEQYF. DNA of the CDR3: TGCAGCGTGCTGGGACAGAGCTCCTACGAGCAGTACTTC.

This clone occurred a few times. The V gene is TRBV7-6, the J gene TRBJ1-5, with D perhaps matching TRBD1 (5 bases). Per the germline V gene, CDR1 is SGHVS and CDR2 is FNYEAQ. The CDR3 has 16 residues. V was cut by 1 base and J by 2 bases, with 12 bases left in between. CDR3 DNA: TGTGCCAGCAGCTTAGGGGGGGACCCGCGCAATCAGCCCCAGCATTTT. Translated: CASSLGGDPRNQPQHF.

The chain is built from TRBV4-3 and TRBJ2-1; D might be TRBD2 (5 bases). Germline assignment: CDR1 LGHNA and CDR2 YSLEER. Between the trimmed V and J ends, which lost 4 bases and 1 base, there was a span of 14 bases. This CDR3 region has 16 residues. CDR3 in amino acids: CASSRNLGESYNEQFF. In DNA, the CDR3 is TGCGCCAGCAGCCGTAATTTGGGAGAGTCCTACAATGAGCAGTTCTTC.

The CDR3 sequence: CASSQDLKQNTEAFF. Written as DNA, the CDR3 is TGCGCCAGCAGCCAAGATCTCAAACAGAACACTGAAGCTTTCTTT. V usage is TRBV4-3 and J usage is TRBJ1-1; no firm D call. In germline, CDR1 is LGHNA, CDR2 YSLEER. This CDR3 region has 15 residues. The ends were cut back, 0 bases at V and 1 base at J, with 9 bases in the middle.

This clone occurred once. The chain combines TRBV7-6 with TRBJ2-1; possibly TRBD2 for D (5 bases). The CDR3 is made up of 14 amino acids. CDR1 and CDR2 (germline): SGHVS, FNYEAQ. Trimming removed 5 bases from V and 5 bases from J, with 13 bases in between. The DNA for the CDR3 is TGTGCCAGCAGCCATACCACACTAGACAATGAGCAGTTCTTC. Protein sequence: CASSHTTLDNEQFF. The full variable domain, in which reference TRBV7-6 and TRBJ2-1 provide the parts outside the CDR3, is GAGVSQSPRYKVTKRGQDVALRCDPISGHVSLYWYRQALGQGPEFLTYFNYEAQQDKSGLPNDRFSAERPEGSISTLTIQRTEQRDSAMYRCASSHTTLDNEQFFGPGTRLTVL.

The chain employs TRBV5-5 and TRBJ2-4; D is unresolved. Germline CDR1 reads SGHKS; CDR2 reads YYEKEE (reference sequence). The V end was cut by 4 bases, the J end by 5 bases, with 13 bases between. This CDR3 has 14 amino acids. CDR3 bases: TGTGCCAGCAGCCGCGGCGGTCCGGAAAACATTCAGTACTTC. It specifies CASSRGGPENIQYF.

Written as DNA, the CDR3 is TGTGCCAGCAGCATACTAGCGGGAGACGGGCAGTATTTT. This translates into CASSILAGDGQYF. J is TRBJ2-3 and V is TRBV7-2; TRBD2 aligns across 11 bases. Germline-derived CDR1 and CDR2 are SGHTA and FQGNSA. The CDR3 sequence is 13 residues long. V lost 5 bases to trimming and J lost 11 bases; unmatched junction nucleotides: 6.

This clone was seen once. The chain combines TRBV5-1 with TRBJ1-6; TRBD1 is a possible D gene (5 bases). This CDR3 region has 17 residues. The V gene's germline CDR1 is SGHRS and CDR2 YFSETQ. V was pared by 2 bases and J by 8 bases, with 20 bases between. The CDR3 is CASSFNRPHIPYSPLHF. The CDR3 region has the DNA TGCGCCAGCAGCTTTAACAGGCCACATATCCCCTATTCACCCCTCCACTTT.